The T cell receptor (beta chain) under discussion was sequenced for a study of early T cells in non-severe SARS-CoV-2 infection. General study points: Using VDJdb, the matching emphasized anti-spike CD8 responses while missing private and CD4 specificities.

Unique molecular identifiers were attached to individual cDNA molecules. TCRdb processed the 5' RACE reads anew with MiXCR; each CDR3 protein has one entry. Of 100,000 to 120,000 distinct CDR3 sequences listed, 10% to 15% are singletons. This clonotype was detected a few times. Its antigen is unknown. V lost 7 bases to trimming and J lost 4 bases, with 16 bases between them. The CDR3 runs 14 residues. The receptor was derived from an adult who was a healthcare worker with PCR-confirmed SARS-CoV-2 infection or an uninfected control (not recorded which). The chain joins TRBV12-3 or TRBV12-4 to TRBJ1-1; weak D call: TRBD1 (5 bases). Sequenced here: whole blood, sampled at baseline. For the CDR3, the DNA is TGTGCCAGCACTAGTCACGAAGGGGCCACTGAAGCTTTCTTT. This sequence encodes CASTSHEGATEAFF.